The entry below gives a single TCR beta chain sequence along with its context. The sample is drawn from a study of blood T cell repertoires in COVID-19. Study-wide context: Sources were T cells, B-cell-depleted T cells, or PBMCs; the material itself was cDNA or gDNA.

Per the original methods: Amplification with reference gene primers provided the estimates of nucleated cell counts. The method was immunoSEQ multiplex PCR; TCRdb's version includes in-frame clones alone and lacks a portion of them. That table furnishes V, J and clone size, whereas the DNA furnished D and trimming. The sample records around 100,000 clones, approximately 78% being singletons. Trimming stripped 6 bases from V and 0 bases from J, with 12 bases between. Germline V gene lookup returns CDR1 LNHDA and CDR2 SQIVND (reference sequence). The CDR3 sequence is 14 residues long. The TCR sequence derives from a man aged 70-80 years with acute or convalescent COVID-19. The V and J genes are TRBV19 and TRBJ2-7; the D gene is possibly TRBD1 (6 bases). The sample consisted of peripheral blood. Here the CDR3 reads CASRRRGGSYEQYF. CDR3 coding DNA: TGTGCCAGTAGGAGACGAGGGGGCTCCTACGAGCAGTACTTC.